A single sample is the source of the 9 T cell receptor beta chains below, sequenced in a study of yellow fever vaccine responses in identical twins (dated by TCRdb to 2017 to 2018). Receptor amplification or capture employed RT-PCR. The listed sequencing device is Illumina HiSeq 2500. TCRdb reran the public reads through fastp at Q25 and MiXCR, keeping productive beta chains. Each record represents a unique CDR3 protein, reported with the most common genes and DNA among its rows. This sample lists 15,000 to 20,000 distinct CDR3 sequences; roughly 80% were detected once. Around 1.8% of the sample lies in the top ten. The sequenced sample was T cells from blood (PBMCs), unsorted or a sorted subset (not recorded which), obtained before or after yellow fever vaccination (not recorded which). The receptors originated from a woman aged 18-29 years who received the yellow fever vaccine. Donor details come from another sample of the same person, matched by shared clones.

This clonotype has just a few counts. The chain is built from TRBV27 and TRBJ2-5; D is undetermined. Germline V gene lookup returns CDR1 MNHEY and CDR2 SMNVEV (reference sequence). The ends were cut back, 6 bases at V and 5 bases at J, with 7 bases in the middle. The CDR3 runs 11 residues. The CDR3 sequence: CASSPSETQYF. The CDR3 DNA reads as TGTGCCAGCAGCCCCTCCGAGACCCAGTACTTC.

The chain links TRBV7-3 to TRBJ2-1, with TRBD2 matching 13 bases. V gave up 5 bases and J gave up 9 bases; unmatched junction bases: 10. The germline V gene encodes CDR1 SGHTA and CDR2 FQGTGA. The CDR3 extends over 16 amino acids. The DNA for the CDR3 is TGTGCCAGCAGCACGATAACTAGCGGGGGGGCCGGTGAGCAGTTCTTC. This translates into CASSTITSGGAGEQFF.

V is TRBV24-1 and J is TRBJ2-7, with 7 bases identical to TRBD2. Trimming removed 7 bases from V and 3 bases from J; junction bases left unmatched: 5. Germline assignment: CDR1 KGHDR and CDR2 SFDVKD. CDR3 length equals 13 residues. The CDR3 loop is CATSLAEDYEQYF. The CDR3 DNA is TGTGCCACCAGCCTAGCGGAAGACTACGAGCAGTACTTC.

This clonotype was found a few times. The chain is built from TRBV10-3 and TRBJ1-6; maybe TRBD1 (5 bases). The CDR3 length is 17 residues. V gave up 10 bases and J gave up 0 bases, with 19 bases separating them. The germline CDR1 and CDR2 sequences are ENHRY and SYGVKD. The chain's CDR3 is CATASGQGGSYNSPLHF. CDR3 nucleotides: TGTGCCACGGCTTCAGGGCAGGGCGGCTCCTATAATTCACCCCTCCACTTT.

The chain carries TRBV18 and TRBJ2-2; tentatively, D is TRBD1 (5 bases). Trimming pared 2 bases from V and 1 base from J, leaving 5 bases between. The germline V gene has CDR1 KGHSH and CDR2 LQKENI. This CDR3 is 14 amino acids long. This chain's CDR3 is CASSPDRNTGELFF. The CDR3 DNA is TGTGCCAGCTCACCAGACAGGAACACCGGGGAGCTGTTTTTT.

The rearrangement links TRBV7-2 to TRBJ2-3, with D uncertain. Per germline, CDR1 SGHTA and CDR2 FQGNSA. V lost 5 bases to trimming and J lost 6 bases, with 18 bases between them. The CDR3 covers 15 residues. The CDR3 DNA reads as TGTGCCAGCAGCAGGTCCAGCTCTTACGGGGATACGCAGTATTTT. Residues: CASSRSSSYGDTQYF.

V is TRBV11-2 and J is TRBJ2-5, with a weak D call TRBD2 (6 bases). V gave up 6 bases and J gave up 4 bases, with 15 bases separating them. The CDR3 sequence is 14 residues long. The germline CDR1 and CDR2 sequences are SGHAT and FQNNGV. The CDR3 nucleotides are TGTGCCAGCAGGCGGGACTTTACGGGAGAGACCCAGTACTTC. Protein product: CASRRDFTGETQYF.

This sequence joins TRBV11-1 and TRBJ2-3; 14 positions match TRBD2. Germline CDR1 reads SGHAT; CDR2 reads FQDESV (reference sequence). Germline trimming cut 5 bases from V and 7 bases from J; bases unmatched to any gene: 8. The CDR3 is 16 amino acids. CDR3 coding DNA: TGTGCCAGCAGCAATCGACTAGCGGGAGGGCAAAATACGCAGTATTTT. It is translated as CASSNRLAGGQNTQYF. The full variable domain, completed using reference TRBV11-1 and TRBJ2-3, is EAEVAQSPRYKITEKSQAVAFWCDPISGHATLYWYRQILGQGPELLVQFQDESVVDDSQLPKDRFSAERLKGVDSTLKIQPAELGDSAMYLCASSNRLAGGQNTQYFGPGTRLTVL.

The V call is TRBV11-1, the J call TRBJ2-5; weak D call: TRBD2 (6 bases). CDR3 length: 15 amino acids. Germline V lookup: CDR1 SGHAT, CDR2 FQDESV (reference sequence). Trimming shortened V by 5 bases and J by 2 bases, and 15 bases separated the two germline ends. The CDR3 DNA is TGTGCCAGCAGCCTCGGACGGGCGGGGCAAGAGACCCAGTACTTC. Translating it yields CASSLGRAGQETQYF. The variable domain in full, completed from reference TRBV11-1 and TRBJ2-5, reads EAEVAQSPRYKITEKSQAVAFWCDPISGHATLYWYRQILGQGPELLVQFQDESVVDDSQLPKDRFSAERLKGVDSTLKIQPAELGDSAMYLCASSLGRAGQETQYFGPGTRLLVL.